This TCR beta chain was sequenced for a study of T cell responses to AZD1222 COVID-19 vaccine. Findings and limits, study-wide: The number of AZD1222 recipients seropositive at baseline was only six. The donor group comprised mostly white British people and more females; the analysis possibly underestimated clonal diversity. Spike as a whole was targeted by vaccine-associated CD4 TCRs, dominant at 160-218 and 743-854.

In the case of this clone: What it recognizes is unknown.

V gave up 3 bases and J gave up 4 bases, with 12 bases separating them. In germline, CDR1 is SGHTA, CDR2 FQGNSA. The CDR3 spans 14 residues. Only in-frame clones appear in the TCRdb table, and some are missing; sequencing was by immunoSEQ multiplex PCR. The sample contains approximately 28,000 clones, approximately 93% of which appear only once. The gene calls are TRBV7-2 and TRBJ1-1, with D possibly matching TRBD1 (5 bases). The receptor was isolated from an adult in good health. The sample in question was peripheral blood, obtained on day 0 of AZD1222 vaccination. The CDR3 sequence is CASSFQGEVTEAFF. The CDR3 nucleotides read TGTGCCAGCAGCTTTCAAGGGGAAGTCACTGAAGCTTTCTTT.